This TCR beta chain was recovered during a study of shared clonotypes between healthy human individuals. About the research overall: The donor group consisted of two women and three men, aged 18 to 49.

Terminally differentiated effector memory CD45RA+ cells were left out of the naive CD8 fraction, which was CD45RO-negative and positively selected for CCR7. About 30,000 T cell genomes (roughly 0.2 ug DNA) went into each sorted-subset replicate. Assay: immunoSEQ multiplex PCR; the TCRdb copy retains only in-frame clones and omits some. The sample consists of around 1,900,000 clones, approximately 92% of them appearing once. The V end was cut by 2 bases, the J end by 4 bases, with 14 bases between. The CDR3 totals 14 residues. Per the germline V gene, CDR1 is GTSNPN and CDR2 is SVGIG (reference sequence).

The material sequenced was naive CD8+ T cells from PBMCs. The clonotype was recovered from a man aged 18 to 30 in good health. Some clones in this sample may be carry-over from other donors' samples. The chain couples TRBV30 to TRBJ2-5; D unclear. For the CDR3, the DNA is TGTGCCTGGAGTTTGCAGGCTAGGGTAGAGACCCAGTACTTC. Translation: CAWSLQARVETQYF.